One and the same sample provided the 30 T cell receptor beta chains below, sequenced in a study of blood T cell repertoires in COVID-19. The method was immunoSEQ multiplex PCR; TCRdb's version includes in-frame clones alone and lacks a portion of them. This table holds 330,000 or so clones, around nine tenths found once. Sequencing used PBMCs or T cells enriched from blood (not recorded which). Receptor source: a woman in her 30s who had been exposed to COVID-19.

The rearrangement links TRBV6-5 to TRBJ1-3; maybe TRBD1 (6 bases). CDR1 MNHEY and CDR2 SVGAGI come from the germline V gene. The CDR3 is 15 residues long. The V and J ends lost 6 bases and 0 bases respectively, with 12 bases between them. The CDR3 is CASRQQGTSGNTIYF. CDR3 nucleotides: TGTGCCAGCAGGCAACAGGGCACCTCTGGAAACACCATATATTTT.

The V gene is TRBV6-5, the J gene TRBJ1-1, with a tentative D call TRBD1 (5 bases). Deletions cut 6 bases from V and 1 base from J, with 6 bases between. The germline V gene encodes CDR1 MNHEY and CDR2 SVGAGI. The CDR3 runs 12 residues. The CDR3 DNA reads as TGTGCCAGCAGAGGACAGAACACTGAAGCTTTCTTT. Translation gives CASRGQNTEAFF.

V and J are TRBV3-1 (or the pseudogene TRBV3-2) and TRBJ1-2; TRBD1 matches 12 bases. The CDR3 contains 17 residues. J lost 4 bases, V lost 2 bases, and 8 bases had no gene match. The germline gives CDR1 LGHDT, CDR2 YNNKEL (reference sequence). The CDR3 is CASSQNWDRGRGYGYTF. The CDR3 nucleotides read TGTGCCAGCAGCCAAAACTGGGACAGGGGGCGCGGCTATGGCTACACCTTC.

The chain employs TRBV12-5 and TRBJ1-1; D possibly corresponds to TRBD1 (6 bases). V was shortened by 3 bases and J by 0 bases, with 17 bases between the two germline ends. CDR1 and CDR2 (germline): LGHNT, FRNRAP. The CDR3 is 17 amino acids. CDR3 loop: CASGFAVDSALNTEAFF. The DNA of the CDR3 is TGTGCTAGTGGTTTTGCGGTGGACAGTGCCCTGAACACTGAAGCTTTCTTT.

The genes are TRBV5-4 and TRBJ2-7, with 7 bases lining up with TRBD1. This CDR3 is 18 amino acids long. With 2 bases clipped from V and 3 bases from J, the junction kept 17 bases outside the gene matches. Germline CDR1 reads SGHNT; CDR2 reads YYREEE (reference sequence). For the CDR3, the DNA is TGTGCCAGCAGCTTTACTCTCGCGACAGGGAGAGGGTACTACGAGCAGTACTTC. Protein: CASSFTLATGRGYYEQYF. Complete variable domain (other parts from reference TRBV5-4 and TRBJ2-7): ETGVTQSPTHLIKTRGQQVTLRCSSQSGHNTVSWYQQALGQGPQFIFQYYREEENGRGNFPPRFSGLQFPNYSSELNVNALELDDSALYLCASSFTLATGRGYYEQYFGPGTRLTVT.

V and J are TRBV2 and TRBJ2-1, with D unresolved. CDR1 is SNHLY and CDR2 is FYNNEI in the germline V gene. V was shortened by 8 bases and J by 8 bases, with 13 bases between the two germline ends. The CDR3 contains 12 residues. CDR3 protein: CASEPAMDEQFF. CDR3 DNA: TGTGCCAGCGAACCCGCTATGGATGAGCAGTTCTTC.

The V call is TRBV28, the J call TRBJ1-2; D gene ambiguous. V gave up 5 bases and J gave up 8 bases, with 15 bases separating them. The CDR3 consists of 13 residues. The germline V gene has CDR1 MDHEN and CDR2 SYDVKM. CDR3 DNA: TGTGCCAGCAGTATCCCGAGCGGGGAAGGCTACACCTTC. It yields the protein CASSIPSGEGYTF.

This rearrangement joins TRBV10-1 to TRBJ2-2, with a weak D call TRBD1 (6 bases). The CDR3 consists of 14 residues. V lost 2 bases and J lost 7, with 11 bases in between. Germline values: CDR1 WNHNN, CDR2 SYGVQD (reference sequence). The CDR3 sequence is CASSETGYHGELFF. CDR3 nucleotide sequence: TGCGCCAGCAGTGAGACAGGGTATCACGGGGAGCTGTTTTTT.

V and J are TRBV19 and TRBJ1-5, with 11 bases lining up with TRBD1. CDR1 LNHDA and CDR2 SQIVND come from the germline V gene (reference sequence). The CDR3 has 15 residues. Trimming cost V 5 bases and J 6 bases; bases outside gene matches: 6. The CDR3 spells CASSADRGQSQPQHF. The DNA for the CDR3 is TGTGCCAGTAGTGCGGACAGGGGGCAAAGTCAGCCCCAGCATTTT.

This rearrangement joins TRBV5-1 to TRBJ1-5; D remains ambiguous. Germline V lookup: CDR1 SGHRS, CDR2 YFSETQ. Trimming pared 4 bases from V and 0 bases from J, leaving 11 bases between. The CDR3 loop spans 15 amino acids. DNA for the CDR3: TGCGCCAGCAGCCCGGCGGATTTTAGCAATCAGCCCCAGCATTTT. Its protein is CASSPADFSNQPQHF.

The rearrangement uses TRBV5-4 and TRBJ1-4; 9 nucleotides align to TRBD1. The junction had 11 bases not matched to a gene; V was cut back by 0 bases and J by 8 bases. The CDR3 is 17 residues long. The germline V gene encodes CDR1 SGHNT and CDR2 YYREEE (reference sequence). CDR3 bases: TGTGCCAGCAGCTTGGGCTTTCGGGGGACAGGGCGGGAAAAACTGTTTTTT. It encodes CASSLGFRGTGREKLFF. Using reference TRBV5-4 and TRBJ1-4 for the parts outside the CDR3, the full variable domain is ETGVTQSPTHLIKTRGQQVTLRCSSQSGHNTVSWYQQALGQGPQFIFQYYREEENGRGNFPPRFSGLQFPNYSSELNVNALELDDSALYLCASSLGFRGTGREKLFFGSGTQLSVL.

In DNA form, the CDR3 reads TGTGCCAGCAGGACTAGCGGAAGCAACACCTACGAGCAGTACTTC. Translating gives CASRTSGSNTYEQYF. This chain links TRBV3-1 (or the pseudogene TRBV3-2) with TRBJ2-7; 9 bases agree with TRBD2. V was pared by 6 bases and J by 2 bases, with 8 bases of the junction left unmatched. Per the germline V gene, CDR1 is LGHDT and CDR2 is YNNKEL (reference sequence). This CDR3 has 15 amino acids.

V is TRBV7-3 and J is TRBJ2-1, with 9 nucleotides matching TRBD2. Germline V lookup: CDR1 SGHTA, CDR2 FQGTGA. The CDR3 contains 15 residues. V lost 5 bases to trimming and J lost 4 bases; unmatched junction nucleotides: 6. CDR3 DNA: TGTGCCAGCAGCCCTCGGCTAGCGGGGTACAATGAGCAGTTCTTC. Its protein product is CASSPRLAGYNEQFF.

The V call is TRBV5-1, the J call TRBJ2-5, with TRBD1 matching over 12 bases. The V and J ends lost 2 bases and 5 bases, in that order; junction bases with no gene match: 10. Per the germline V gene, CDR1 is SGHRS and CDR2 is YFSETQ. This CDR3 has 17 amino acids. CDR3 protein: CASSLLGQGARGETQYF. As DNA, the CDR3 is TGCGCCAGCAGCTTACTGGGACAGGGGGCTCGCGGGGAGACCCAGTACTTC.

CDR3 in amino acids: CASSQEGNRGEQYF. The CDR3 DNA follows: TGTGCCAGCAGCCAGGAGGGAAACCGGGGCGAGCAGTACTTC. V usage is TRBV3-1 (or the pseudogene TRBV3-2) and J usage is TRBJ2-7, with D possibly TRBD2 on 6 matching bases. The V gene lost 3 bases and the J gene lost 6 bases, with 15 bases spanning the gap. Germline V gene sequence: CDR1 LGHDT, CDR2 YNNKEL (reference sequence). The CDR3 has 14 residues.

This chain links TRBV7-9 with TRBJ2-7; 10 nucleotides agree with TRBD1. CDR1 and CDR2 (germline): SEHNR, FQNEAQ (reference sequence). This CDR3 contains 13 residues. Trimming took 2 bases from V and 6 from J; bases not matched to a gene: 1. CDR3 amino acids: CASSLWTGGEQYF. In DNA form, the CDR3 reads TGTGCCAGCAGCTTATGGACAGGGGGCGAGCAGTACTTC.

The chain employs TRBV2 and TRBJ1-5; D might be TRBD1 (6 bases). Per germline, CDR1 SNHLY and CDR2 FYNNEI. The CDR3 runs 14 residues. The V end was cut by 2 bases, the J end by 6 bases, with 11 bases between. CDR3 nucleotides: TGTGCCAGCAGTGAAAGGGGGGGACTTCAGCCCCAGCATTTT. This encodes CASSERGGLQPQHF.

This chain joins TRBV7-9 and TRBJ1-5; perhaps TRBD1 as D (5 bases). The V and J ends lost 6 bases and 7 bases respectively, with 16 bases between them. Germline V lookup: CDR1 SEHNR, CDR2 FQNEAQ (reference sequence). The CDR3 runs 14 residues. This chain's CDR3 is CASSQLAGEQPQHF. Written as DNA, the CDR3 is TGTGCCAGCAGTCAACTGGCGGGGGAGCAGCCCCAGCATTTT.

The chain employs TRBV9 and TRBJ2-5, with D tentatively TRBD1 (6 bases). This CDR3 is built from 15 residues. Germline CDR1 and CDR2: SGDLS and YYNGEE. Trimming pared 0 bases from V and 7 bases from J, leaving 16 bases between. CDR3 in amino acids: CASSVADRLGVTQYF. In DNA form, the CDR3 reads TGTGCCAGCAGCGTAGCTGACAGGCTCGGGGTGACCCAGTACTTC. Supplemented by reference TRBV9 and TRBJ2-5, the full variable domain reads DSGVTQTPKHLITATGQRVTLRCSPRSGDLSVYWYQQSLDQGLQFLIQYYNGEERAKGNILERFSAQQFPDLHSELNLSSLELGDSALYFCASSVADRLGVTQYFGPGTRLLVL.

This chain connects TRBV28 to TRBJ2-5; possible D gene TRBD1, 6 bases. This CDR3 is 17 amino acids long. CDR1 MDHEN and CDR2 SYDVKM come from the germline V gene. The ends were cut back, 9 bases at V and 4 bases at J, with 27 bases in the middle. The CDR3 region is CASRGLGSTYYTETQYF. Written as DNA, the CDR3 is TGTGCCAGTAGGGGGTTAGGGTCAACATATTACACAGAGACCCAGTACTTC. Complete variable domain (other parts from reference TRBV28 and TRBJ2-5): DVKVTQSSRYLVKRTGEKVFLECVQDMDHENMFWYRQDPGLGLRLIYFSYDVKMKEKGDIPEGYSVSREKKERFSLILESASTNQTSMYLCASRGLGSTYYTETQYFGPGTRLLVL.

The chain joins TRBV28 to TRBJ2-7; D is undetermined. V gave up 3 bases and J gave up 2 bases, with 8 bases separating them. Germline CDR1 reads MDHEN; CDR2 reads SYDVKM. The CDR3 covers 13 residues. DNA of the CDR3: TGTGCCAGCAGTTTCTTGAGAGCCTACGAGCAGTACTTC. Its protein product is CASSFLRAYEQYF.

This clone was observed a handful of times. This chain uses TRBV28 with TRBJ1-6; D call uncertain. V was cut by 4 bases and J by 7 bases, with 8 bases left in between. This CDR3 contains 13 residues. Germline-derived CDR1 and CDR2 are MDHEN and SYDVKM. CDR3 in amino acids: CASSSVRNSPLHF. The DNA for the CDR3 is TGTGCCAGCAGTTCGGTGCGGAATTCACCCCTCCACTTT.

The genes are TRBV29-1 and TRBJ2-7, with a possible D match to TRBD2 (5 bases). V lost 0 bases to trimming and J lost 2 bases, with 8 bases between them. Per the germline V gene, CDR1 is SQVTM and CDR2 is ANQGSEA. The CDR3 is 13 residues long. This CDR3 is CSVEDHGTYEQYF. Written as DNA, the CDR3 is TGCAGCGTTGAAGATCACGGGACCTACGAGCAGTACTTC.

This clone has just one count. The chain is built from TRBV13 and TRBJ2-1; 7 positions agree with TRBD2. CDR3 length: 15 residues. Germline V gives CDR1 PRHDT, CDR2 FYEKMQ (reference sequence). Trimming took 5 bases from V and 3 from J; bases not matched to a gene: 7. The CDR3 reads CASSPPSGFYNEQFF. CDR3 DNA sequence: TGTGCCAGCAGCCCACCTAGCGGTTTCTACAATGAGCAGTTCTTC.

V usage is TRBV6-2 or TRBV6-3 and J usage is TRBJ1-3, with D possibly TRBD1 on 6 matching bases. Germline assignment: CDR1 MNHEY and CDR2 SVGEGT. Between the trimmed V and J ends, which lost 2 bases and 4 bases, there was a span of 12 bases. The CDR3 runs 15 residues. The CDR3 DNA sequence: TGTGCCAGCAGTTACGCCCCGGACAGCGGAAACACCATATATTTT. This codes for CASSYAPDSGNTIYF.

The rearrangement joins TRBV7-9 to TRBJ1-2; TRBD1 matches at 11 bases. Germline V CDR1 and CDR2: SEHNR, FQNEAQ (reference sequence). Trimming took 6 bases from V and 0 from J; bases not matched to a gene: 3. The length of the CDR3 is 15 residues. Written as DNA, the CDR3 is TGTGCCAGCAGTCCGGGACAGGGGGCTAACTATGGCTACACCTTC. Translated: CASSPGQGANYGYTF. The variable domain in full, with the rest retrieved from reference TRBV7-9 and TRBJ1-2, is DTGVSQNPRHKITKRGQNVTFRCDPISEHNRLYWYRQTLGQGPEFLTYFQNEAQLEKSRLLSDRFSAERPKGSFSTLEIQRTEQGDSAMYLCASSPGQGANYGYTFGSGTRLTVV.

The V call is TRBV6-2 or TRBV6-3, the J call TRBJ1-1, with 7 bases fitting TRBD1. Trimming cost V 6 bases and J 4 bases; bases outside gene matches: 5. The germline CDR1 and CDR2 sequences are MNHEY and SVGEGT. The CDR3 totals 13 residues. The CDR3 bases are TGTGCCAGCAGCAGGGGACAGATCACTGAAGCTTTCTTT. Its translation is CASSRGQITEAFF.

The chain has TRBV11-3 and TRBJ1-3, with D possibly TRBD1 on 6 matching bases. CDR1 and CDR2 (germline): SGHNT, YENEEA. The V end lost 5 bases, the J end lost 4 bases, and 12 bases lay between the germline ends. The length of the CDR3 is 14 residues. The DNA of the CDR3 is TGTGCCAGCAGCGGACCAGGGGTGGGAAACACCATATATTTT. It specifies CASSGPGVGNTIYF.

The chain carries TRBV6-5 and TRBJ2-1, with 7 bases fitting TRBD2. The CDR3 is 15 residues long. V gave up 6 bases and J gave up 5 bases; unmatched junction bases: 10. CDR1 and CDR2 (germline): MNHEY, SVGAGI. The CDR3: CASSLSWGTNNEQFF. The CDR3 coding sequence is TGTGCCAGCAGCCTCTCGTGGGGGACTAACAATGAGCAGTTCTTC.

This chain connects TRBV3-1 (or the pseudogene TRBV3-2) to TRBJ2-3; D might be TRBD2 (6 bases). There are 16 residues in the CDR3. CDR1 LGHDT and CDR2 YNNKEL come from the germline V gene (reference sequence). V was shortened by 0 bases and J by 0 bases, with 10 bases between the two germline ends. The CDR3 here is CASSQDGGRSTDTQYF. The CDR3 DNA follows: TGTGCCAGCAGCCAAGATGGTGGGAGGAGCACAGATACGCAGTATTTT.